What follows are 12 T cell receptor beta chains derived from one specimen sequenced in a study of cytomegalovirus exposure and HLA in healthy donors. Researchers ran the PCR with 60 Vbeta and 13 Jbeta primers. TCRdb keeps only in-frame clones here, not all; method: immunoSEQ multiplex PCR. This repertoire shows around 39,000 clones, 50% to 75% found once; its top ten account for roughly 8.9%. Sequences were obtained from PBMCs. The receptor source for this set is a human donor in good health.

V usage is TRBV28 and J usage is TRBJ2-7, with D tentatively TRBD1 (7 bases). Germline CDR1 and CDR2: MDHEN and SYDVKM. The CDR3 spans 15 residues. V shed 6 bases and J shed 4 bases, with 19 bases lying between them. CDR3 residues: CASRSIRGVGYEQYF. CDR3 DNA sequence: TGTGCCAGCAGATCAATCAGGGGGGTTGGATACGAGCAGTACTTC.

In the case of this clone: This specimen includes other DNA sequences encoding the same CDR3. This chain uses TRBV7-6 with TRBJ2-7, with D maybe TRBD1 (5 bases). Per the germline V gene, CDR1 is SGHVS and CDR2 is FNYEAQ. This CDR3 has 14 residues. V lost 1 base and J 2 bases, leaving 9 bases between the germline ends. DNA of the CDR3: TGTGCCAGCAGCTTAGGACAGCTTACCTACGAGCAGTACTTC. This gives the protein CASSLGQLTYEQYF.

This sequence joins TRBV7-9 and TRBJ2-3, with a tentative D call TRBD1 (6 bases). V dropped 2 bases and J dropped 2 bases, with 17 bases sitting between them. This CDR3 has 17 residues. Germline V gives CDR1 SEHNR, CDR2 FQNEAQ (reference sequence). The CDR3 is CASSLSIGGRLTDTQYF. CDR3 DNA sequence: TGTGCCAGCAGCTTAAGTATAGGGGGACGCCTCACAGATACGCAGTATTTT.

This clone was detected a few times. The rearrangement joins TRBV7-2 to TRBJ2-2; D is possibly TRBD2 (5 bases). The CDR3 spans 13 residues. Germline assignment: CDR1 SGHTA and CDR2 FQGNSA. V gave up 2 bases and J gave up 8 bases, with 9 bases separating them. CDR3 DNA: TGTGCCAGCAGCTTACAGCGGTCTGGGGAGCTGTTTTTT. Translation: CASSLQRSGELFF.

V usage is TRBV9 and J usage is TRBJ1-1, with 9 positions matching TRBD1. The V gene's germline CDR1 is SGDLS and CDR2 YYNGEE. There are 15 residues in the CDR3. The junction had 3 bases not matched to a gene; V was cut back by 3 bases and J by 0 bases. The CDR3 spells CASSARQGVNTEAFF. CDR3 DNA: TGTGCCAGCAGCGCTAGACAGGGGGTGAACACTGAAGCTTTCTTT.

Only a few counts were recorded for this clone. V and J are TRBV28 and TRBJ2-7, with 11 bases fitting TRBD1. Trimming took 6 bases from V and 8 from J; bases not matched to a gene: 15. Germline CDR1 MDHEN, CDR2 SYDVKM. CDR3 length equals 16 residues. The DNA of the CDR3 is TGTGCCAGCAGCCGGGAATCCGGGACAGGGGGGATGAAGCAGTACTTC. Its protein is CASSRESGTGGMKQYF.

The chain links TRBV18 to TRBJ2-7, with 9 bases identical to TRBD1. CDR1 and CDR2 from the germline V gene are KGHSH and LQKENI. This CDR3 spans 14 amino acids. The trim removed 6 bases at V and 5 bases at J, leaving 8 bases unmatched. CDR3 DNA: TGTGCCAGCTCCCAGGGACAGGGTTACAACGAGCAGTACTTC. It translates to CASSQGQGYNEQYF.

This clone has just one count. The rearrangement joins TRBV7-2 to TRBJ2-7; 11 bases agree with TRBD2. The V gene end was trimmed by 3 bases and the J gene end by 2 bases; junction bases not matched to a gene: 6. The germline V gene encodes CDR1 SGHTA and CDR2 FQGNSA. The CDR3 totals 16 residues. CDR3 nucleotide sequence: TGTGCCAGCAGCTTGTGGCTAGCGGGGGGCCCCTACGAGCAGTACTTC. Amino acid sequence: CASSLWLAGGPYEQYF.

This rearrangement joins TRBV9 to TRBJ2-1, with 10 bases fitting TRBD2. This CDR3 has 15 residues. CDR1 and CDR2 from the germline V gene are SGDLS and YYNGEE. The ends lost 0 bases at V and 8 bases at J; junction bases unmatched: 5. The chain's CDR3 is CASSVEGSGGYEQFF. CDR3 sequence (DNA): TGTGCCAGCAGCGTAGAGGGTAGCGGGGGGTATGAGCAGTTCTTC.

This clone has only a few counts. The chain is built from TRBV4-3 and TRBJ2-1; D uncertain. The germline CDR1 and CDR2 sequences are LGHNA and YSLEER. CDR3 length: 17 residues. V was pared by 4 bases and J by 0 bases, with 16 bases between. The CDR3, as DNA: TGCGCCAGCAGCCGATCGACCGACTTAAACTCCTACAATGAGCAGTTCTTC. Translated: CASSRSTDLNSYNEQFF.

V is TRBV6-6 and J is TRBJ1-5; TRBD1 is a possible D gene (5 bases). CDR1 MNHNY and CDR2 SVGAGI come from the germline V gene (reference sequence). V was trimmed by 5 bases and J by 6 bases, leaving 14 bases between them. CDR3 length equals 14 residues. The CDR3, as DNA: TGTGCCAGCAGTCCGCTGATGGGGGGTCAGCCCCAGCATTTT. The encoded protein is CASSPLMGGQPQHF.

This chain links TRBV6-1 with TRBJ2-7; 8 nucleotides line up with TRBD1. CDR3 size: 14 residues. V shed 5 bases, J shed 2 bases, and the junction held 5 bases outside the gene matches. Germline loops: CDR1 MNHNS, CDR2 SASEGT. The CDR3 nucleotides are TGTGCCAGCAGTTTACGGACAGGGCCCTACGAGCAGTACTTC. Translated, it gives CASSLRTGPYEQYF.